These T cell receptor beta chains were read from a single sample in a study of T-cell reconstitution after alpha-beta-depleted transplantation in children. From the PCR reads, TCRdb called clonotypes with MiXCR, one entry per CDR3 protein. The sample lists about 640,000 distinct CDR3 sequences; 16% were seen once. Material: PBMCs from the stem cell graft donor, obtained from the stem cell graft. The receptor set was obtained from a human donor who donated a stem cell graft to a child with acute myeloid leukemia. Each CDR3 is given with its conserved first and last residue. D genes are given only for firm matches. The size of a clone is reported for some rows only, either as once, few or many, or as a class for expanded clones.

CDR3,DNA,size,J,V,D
CASSPRGSGAKNIQYF,TGTGCCAGCAGTCCGCGGGGTTCAGGAGCCAAAAACATTCAGTACTTC,once,TRBJ2-4,TRBV28,.
CASSAPGQGLFDYGYTF,TGTGCCAGCAGCGCTCCGGGACAGGGACTTTTCGACTATGGCTACACCTTC,many,TRBJ1-2,TRBV7-9,TRBD1
CASSLGGLNEQFF,TGTGCCAGCAGTTTGGGAGGGTTAAATGAGCAGTTCTTC,many,TRBJ2-1,TRBV12-3/TRBV12-4,TRBD2
CASSLWRRADTQYF,TGTGCCAGCAGCTTGTGGCGGCGAGCAGATACGCAGTATTTT,many,TRBJ2-3,TRBV5-5,.
CASSYAGTGFTGANVLTF,TGTGCCAGCAGTTACGCGGGGACAGGGTTTACTGGGGCCAACGTCCTGACTTTC,many,TRBJ2-6,TRBV6-5,TRBD1
CSARDRGGDNTYEQYF,TGCAGTGCTAGAGATCGGGGAGGGGACAATACGTACGAGCAGTACTTC,.,TRBJ2-7,TRBV20-1,.
CASSTTDRGNSPLHF,TGTGCCAGCAGTACCACAGACAGGGGTAATTCACCCCTCCACTTT,few,TRBJ1-6,TRBV7-6,TRBD1
CASSVGTTNTGELFF,TGTGCCAGCAGCGTAGGGACTACCAACACCGGGGAGCTGTTTTTT,few,TRBJ2-2,TRBV9,.
CASSLTGQGASYEQYF,TGTGCCAGCAGTTTGACGGGACAGGGGGCCTCCTACGAGCAGTACTTC,many,TRBJ2-7,TRBV28,TRBD1
CATSRGGDNNEQFF,TGTGCCACCTCCCGGGGGGGCGACAACAATGAGCAGTTCTTC,many,TRBJ2-1,TRBV15,TRBD2
CSAGGSQRGFKETQYF,TGCAGTGCCGGAGGTAGCCAGCGGGGATTTAAAGAGACCCAGTACTTC,many,TRBJ2-5,TRBV20-1,TRBD2
CASSSPSGTGEETQYF,TGCGCCAGCAGCTCCCCGTCTGGGACAGGGGAAGAGACCCAGTACTTC,.,TRBJ2-5,TRBV5-1,TRBD1
CASSDELAGANNEQFF,TGCGCCAGCAGCGACGAGCTAGCGGGGGCAAATAATGAGCAGTTCTTC,few,TRBJ2-1,TRBV4-3,TRBD2
CASEKGSTDTQYF,TGTGCCAGCGAAAAGGGGAGCACAGATACGCAGTATTTT,.,TRBJ2-3,TRBV12-3/TRBV12-4,.
CASSQDPRDGYQPQHF,TGCGCCAGCAGCCAAGATCCCCGGGACGGATATCAGCCCCAGCATTTT,few,TRBJ1-5,TRBV4-1,.
CATSIPRGSRNEQFF,TGTGCCACCAGTATCCCGAGAGGGTCTCGGAATGAGCAGTTCTTC,.,TRBJ2-1,TRBV24-1,.
CSLKGGSKYNEQFF,TGCAGCCTCAAGGGGGGCAGCAAATACAATGAGCAGTTCTTC,many,TRBJ2-1,TRBV29-1,.
CSARGDRGSGNTIYF,TGCAGTGCTCGGGGGGACAGGGGGTCAGGAAACACCATATATTTT,many,TRBJ1-3,TRBV20-1,TRBD1
CASSLNGKLFF,TGCGCCAGCAGCCTTAACGGAAAACTGTTTTTT,.,TRBJ1-4,TRBV4-3,.
CASSSPSGRTQTQYF,TGTGCCAGTTCCTCGCCGTCGGGCCGTACGCAGACCCAGTACTTC,.,TRBJ2-5,TRBV7-9,.
CATSRSAVETQYF,TGTGCCACCAGCAGATCTGCCGTCGAGACCCAGTACTTC,few,TRBJ2-5,TRBV15,.
CASSQGDTYYQPQHF,TGTGCCAGCAGCCAAGGGGACACCTATTATCAGCCCCAGCATTTT,few,TRBJ1-5,TRBV7-8,.
CSASPHGDTQYF,TGCAGTGCTTCACCCCACGGGGATACGCAGTATTTT,many,TRBJ2-3,TRBV20-1,.
CATSREGRGIGTQYF,TGTGCCACCAGCAGAGAAGGGCGGGGGATCGGTACGCAGTATTTT,.,TRBJ2-3,TRBV15,TRBD2
CASSPQGGREKLFF,TGTGCCAGCAGTCCCCAGGGGGGGCGTGAAAAACTGTTTTTT,few,TRBJ1-4,TRBV12-3/TRBV12-4,TRBD1
CASSFFTGVGYTF,TGCGCCAGCAGCTTTTTTACAGGGGTTGGCTACACCTTC,few,TRBJ1-2,TRBV5-1,TRBD1
CASSLVAGANSPLHF,TGTGCCAGCAGCTTAGTAGCAGGGGCCAATTCACCCCTCCACTTT,many,TRBJ1-6,TRBV7-2,.
CASSFGTGMNQPQHF,TGTGCCAGCAGCTTTGGGACGGGGATGAATCAGCCCCAGCATTTT,few,TRBJ1-5,TRBV7-2,.
CATWESQGDGNQPQHF,TGTGCCACTTGGGAGAGTCAGGGGGATGGCAATCAGCCCCAGCATTTT,many,TRBJ1-5,TRBV6-1,TRBD1